This record concerns one TCR beta chain sequence. The CDR3 consists of 17 residues. In germline, CDR1 is KGHDR, CDR2 SFDVKD. J lost 2 bases, V lost 4 bases, and 11 bases had no gene match. This sample was taken from a study of blood T cell repertoires in COVID-19. Study-level information: Whether acute or convalescent, the COVID-19 samples came from the United States, Italy and Spain. PBMCs, B-cell-depleted T cells, or T cells provided the cDNA or gDNA that made up the material.

As processed by the authors: Amplification with reference gene primers provided the estimates of nucleated cell counts. Generated by immunoSEQ multiplex PCR, the TCRdb table keeps only in-frame clones and is missing some. V and J calls and clone size come straight from that table; D and trimming were deduced from the DNA. The sample has about 64,000 clones, about 86% seen once. V usage is TRBV24-1 and J usage is TRBJ2-3; 7 bases fit TRBD1. The sequence derives from a man aged 35 to 55 with acute or convalescent COVID-19. The source material was peripheral blood. CDR3 sequence: CATSDPAAGGDTDTQYF. CDR3 bases: TGTGCCACCAGTGACCCCGCGGCAGGGGGAGACACAGATACGCAGTATTTT.